Below are 21 T cell receptor beta chains sequenced from a single sample in a study of OX40 agonist ivuxolimab in advanced cancers. The table came from immunoSEQ multiplex PCR; TCRdb's copy has only in-frame clones and leaves some out. Among about 38,000 clones listed, about 82% were seen once. Sequencing was performed on CD4+ or CD8+ T cells sorted from blood, taken in a trial of the OX40 agonist ivuxolimab. These receptors all come from an adult with an advanced solid tumor such as melanoma, head and neck, liver or kidney cancer.

The chain recombines TRBV5-1 with TRBJ2-7, with D uncertain. This CDR3 is built from 14 residues. V shed 2 bases and J shed 6 bases, with 15 bases lying between them. Germline V gene sequence: CDR1 SGHRS, CDR2 YFSETQ. Here the CDR3 reads CASSFDRLVAEQYF. The CDR3 DNA sequence: TGCGCCAGCAGCTTTGACCGGCTCGTCGCCGAGCAGTACTTC.

The CDR3 protein is CASSMGGNQPQHF. CDR3 coding DNA: TGCGCCAGCTCTATGGGGGGAAATCAGCCCCAGCATTTT. The chain links TRBV10-1 to TRBJ1-5, with TRBD1 as a possible D gene (5 bases). The CDR3 is 13 amino acids. V was pared by 8 bases and J by 4 bases, with 12 bases between. Germline V gives CDR1 WNHNN, CDR2 SYGVQD (reference sequence).

J is TRBJ1-3 and V is TRBV10-3; 9 bases align to TRBD1. V was clipped by 6 bases and J by 0 bases; unmatched bases: 6. This CDR3 spans 16 amino acids. Germline V CDR1 and CDR2: ENHRY, SYGVKD. CDR3 bases: TGTGCCATCAGAACCGGGACAGGGACCTCTGGAAACACCATATATTTT. Translation: CAIRTGTGTSGNTIYF.

This clone showed up just a few times. V usage is TRBV19 and J usage is TRBJ1-1; D is ambiguous. Trimming removed 3 bases at V and 2 bases at J, with 7 bases between. CDR1 is LNHDA, CDR2 SQIVND, per germline (reference sequence). The CDR3 runs to 13 residues. The CDR3 sequence: CASSIGRNTEAFF. CDR3 coding DNA: TGTGCCAGTAGTATTGGCCGCAACACTGAAGCTTTCTTT.

The chain links TRBV4-3 to TRBJ2-5; 9 bases are a match to TRBD2. Trimming removed 8 bases from V and 5 bases from J; junction bases left unmatched: 12. The CDR3 runs 15 residues. Per germline, CDR1 LGHNA and CDR2 YSLEER. CDR3 in DNA: TGCGCCAGCGGGGGGGATAGCGGGAGAGGGGAGACCCAGTACTTC. Protein: CASGGDSGRGETQYF.

The rearrangement uses TRBV5-1 and TRBJ2-7; no reliable D call. Germline CDR1 reads SGHRS; CDR2 reads YFSETQ. Trimming left V 0 bases short and J 3 bases short, with 10 bases between. The CDR3 has 14 residues. The DNA for the CDR3 is TGCGCCAGCAGCTTGGACGGGCTGGTCTACGAGCAGTACTTC. Translating it yields CASSLDGLVYEQYF.

The gene calls are TRBV28 and TRBJ1-1; D is perhaps TRBD1 (5 bases). The CDR3 is 20 residues long. CDR1 is MDHEN, CDR2 SYDVKM, per germline. V lost 8 bases, J lost 0 bases, and 31 bases lay in between. The CDR3 loop is CASLKWGPRRKSPMNTEAFF. The CDR3 coding sequence is TGTGCCAGCCTGAAGTGGGGCCCTCGACGAAAGAGCCCCATGAACACTGAAGCTTTCTTT.

In its sample, this clone was seen a few times. The V and J genes are TRBV19 and TRBJ2-4, with D tentatively TRBD2 (5 bases). This CDR3 region has 13 residues. The V end was cut by 5 bases, the J end by 9 bases, with 14 bases between. Germline V CDR1 and CDR2: LNHDA, SQIVND (reference sequence). Here the CDR3 DNA reads TGTGCCAGTAGTGTCAGGAGGTATGGCATTCAGTACTTC. This gives the protein CASSVRRYGIQYF.

CDR3 sequence reads: CASSLVAGSYTF. The CDR3 nucleotides read TGTGCCAGCAGCTTAGTGGCAGGGAGCTACACCTTC. The rearrangement links TRBV7-8 to TRBJ1-2; TRBD1 might be the D (5 bases). The length of the CDR3 is 12 residues. The germline V gene has CDR1 SGHVS and CDR2 FQNEAQ. Deletions cut 1 base from V and 9 bases from J, with 9 bases between.

This clone was counted only a few times. The V and J genes are TRBV7-9 and TRBJ1-6; D gene uncertain. This CDR3 is built from 13 residues. Germline V CDR1 and CDR2: SEHNR, FQNEAQ (reference sequence). V dropped 3 bases and J dropped 10 bases, with 10 bases sitting between them. CDR3 region: CASSLSSPSPLHF. Here the CDR3 DNA reads TGTGCCAGCAGCTTGTCTTCCCCCTCACCCCTCCACTTT.

The gene calls are TRBV28 and TRBJ2-6, with D perhaps TRBD2 (5 bases). This CDR3 contains 15 residues. The germline CDR1 and CDR2 sequences are MDHEN and SYDVKM. The V gene lost 5 bases and the J gene lost 2 bases, with 10 bases spanning the gap. For the CDR3, the DNA is TGTGCCAGCAGTGCGGGTGCCCCTGGGGCCAACGTCCTGACTTTC. It codes for CASSAGAPGANVLTF.

The rearrangement links TRBV5-1 to TRBJ1-2; maybe TRBD1 (5 bases). V lost 0 bases to trimming and J lost 0 bases, with 6 bases between them. This CDR3 is built from 14 residues. CDR1 and CDR2 (germline): SGHRS, YFSETQ. In DNA, the CDR3 is TGCGCCAGCAGCTTGGCGACAGCTAACTATGGCTACACCTTC. Translated, it gives CASSLATANYGYTF.

The genes are TRBV7-9 and TRBJ1-2; the D gene is possibly TRBD1 (5 bases). The CDR3 length is 13 residues. Germline CDR1 SEHNR, CDR2 FQNEAQ (reference sequence). V was clipped by 8 bases and J by 6 bases, with 16 bases between them. The CDR3 protein is CASGESGRDGYTF. Here the CDR3 DNA reads TGTGCCAGCGGAGAGTCAGGCAGGGATGGCTACACCTTC.

CDR3 protein: CASSESGQPTNTEAFF. CDR3 DNA: TGCGCCAGCAGTGAGTCGGGACAGCCTACGAACACTGAAGCTTTCTTT. This chain uses TRBV10-1 with TRBJ1-1; 7 nucleotides align to TRBD1. CDR1 and CDR2 (germline): WNHNN, SYGVQD (reference sequence). Germline trimming cut 0 bases from V and 1 base from J; bases unmatched to any gene: 5. The CDR3 contains 16 residues.

This chain connects TRBV19 to TRBJ2-3; D call uncertain. Per the germline V gene, CDR1 is LNHDA and CDR2 is SQIVND (reference sequence). The CDR3 is 15 residues long. V gave up 3 bases and J gave up 1 base, with 11 bases separating them. The CDR3 DNA is TGTGCCAGTAGTATTAAGGGCGAACGCACAGATACGCAGTATTTT. The encoded protein is CASSIKGERTDTQYF. Complete variable domain (other parts from reference TRBV19 and TRBJ2-3): DGGITQSPKYLFRKEGQNVTLSCEQNLNHDAMYWYRQDPGQGLRLIYYSQIVNDFQKGDIAEGYSVSREKKESFPLTVTSAQKNPTAFYLCASSIKGERTDTQYFGPGTRLTVL.

The J gene is TRBJ2-1, the V gene TRBV6-4, with 10 bases that match TRBD2. V dropped 3 bases and J dropped 9; count of bases not matched to a gene: 5. The CDR3 has 14 amino acids. Germline V gives CDR1 MRHNA, CDR2 SNTAGT. The DNA for the CDR3 is TGTGCCAGCAGTGATAAGCGGGGGGGCGGTGAGCAGTTCTTC. Translating gives CASSDKRGGGEQFF.

This chain connects TRBV6-4 to TRBJ2-1; D possibly corresponds to TRBD2 (6 bases). V lost 4 bases to trimming and J lost 12 bases, with 19 bases between them. CDR1 and CDR2 from the germline V gene are MRHNA and SNTAGT. CDR3 size: 14 residues. DNA for the CDR3: TGTGCCAGCAGTGTCAACCGGGACCAGGGAGGGCAGTTCTTC. Translating gives CASSVNRDQGGQFF.

V and J are TRBV28 and TRBJ2-7; D gene uncertain. Trimming pared 6 bases from V and 3 bases from J, leaving 18 bases between. CDR3 length: 15 residues. Germline CDR1 is MDHEN and CDR2 is SYDVKM. For the CDR3, the DNA is TGTGCCAGCAGCTTTTCCGGGTTATCCAACTACGAGCAGTACTTC. This codes for CASSFSGLSNYEQYF. The whole variable domain, remainder taken from reference TRBV28 and TRBJ2-7, is DVKVTQSSRYLVKRTGEKVFLECVQDMDHENMFWYRQDPGLGLRLIYFSYDVKMKEKGDIPEGYSVSREKKERFSLILESASTNQTSMYLCASSFSGLSNYEQYFGPGTRLTVT.

This clone was recorded once. The chain is built from TRBV10-3 and TRBJ1-1; D remains ambiguous. Between the trimmed V and J ends, which lost 6 bases and 1 base, there was a span of 21 bases. This CDR3 contains 17 residues. Germline-derived CDR1 and CDR2 are ENHRY and SYGVKD. The CDR3 nucleotides read TGTGCCATCAGATCTTTTCAAGCCTCTGAAAGGAACACTGAAGCTTTCTTT. It yields the protein CAIRSFQASERNTEAFF.

This clone was seen only a few times. The chain recombines TRBV19 with TRBJ1-5; TRBD1 might be the D (5 bases). The V end was cut by 5 bases, the J end by 6 bases, with 11 bases between. Germline CDR1 and CDR2: LNHDA and SQIVND (reference sequence). The CDR3 has 13 residues. The CDR3 region has the DNA TGTGCCAGTAGTCAGGGAATAATTCAGCCCCAGCATTTT. Its protein product is CASSQGIIQPQHF. The full variable domain, its missing parts supplied by reference TRBV19 and TRBJ1-5, is DGGITQSPKYLFRKEGQNVTLSCEQNLNHDAMYWYRQDPGQGLRLIYYSQIVNDFQKGDIAEGYSVSREKKESFPLTVTSAQKNPTAFYLCASSQGIIQPQHFGDGTRLSIL.

The J gene is TRBJ2-7, the V gene TRBV11-2, with D unclear. Trimming cost V 1 base and J 3 bases, with 13 bases left between them. Germline CDR1 and CDR2: SGHAT and FQNNGV. This CDR3 comprises 15 residues. In DNA, the CDR3 is TGTGCCAGCAGCTTAGCGGCGGAGTTGGTCTACGAGCAGTACTTC. Amino acid sequence: CASSLAAELVYEQYF.